The present entry profiles one TCR beta chain with its context. It lacks a known antigen. One base away there is no much larger clone; base qualities are not given. The record originates from a study of cytomegalovirus exposure and HLA in healthy donors (dated 2017 in TCRdb). Notes on the research overall: An earlier analysis of roughly 630 of the donors reported approximately 270 Gb of sequence data and roughly 110 million unique TCR beta sequences from about 200 million T cells. Every repertoire in the discovery cohort had been generated on one and the same sequencing platform. An earlier analysis of roughly 600 of the donors used high-throughput TCR beta sequencing to judge whether each TCR beta V gene segment behaved as functional or pseudogenic. The genetic ancestry cluster associated with self-reported Caucasian donors included approximately 85% of the 398 genotyped donors. Donor age, sex, ethnicity and CMV serostatus were collected together with the repertoire data. Because of strong linkage in the cohort, roughly five DR-DQ haplotypes were treated as single units for association and clustering. The number of typed donors differed by locus: roughly 620-630 for A, B, C, DRB1 and DQB1; 500 to 550 for DQA1; 606 for DPA1; and approximately 450 for DPB1. Along with the 666-subject first cohort, a separate validation cohort of over a hundred different subjects was used. Using immunosequencing, the study profiled T cell repertoires from 666 subjects and related those repertoires to cytomegalovirus serostatus. The aim of the study was to test whether cataloging public T cell receptors could identify signatures of past pathogen exposure. The later analysis used no new phenotypic data to find candidate immune exposures, relying instead on TCR beta sequences and their occurrence across donors. On average, about 240,000 unique TCR beta nucleotide sequences were sequenced per donor among roughly 430 genotyped donors of the cohort, with 15% to 20% of those sequences being non-productive. HLA typing included class I and class II loci at four-digit resolution. To predict cytomegalovirus infection status, the study combined high-throughput TCR immunosequencing, statistical association of individual TCRs with disease status, and machine learning. A later analysis re-analyzed previously published TCR beta repertoires from about 600 donors and added high-resolution HLA genotyping to study TCR occurrence patterns. Genome-wide SNP genotypes for about 60% of the roughly 670 donors were used in a later genetic analysis, which treated that subset as a discovery cohort. About 280 gigabases of sequencing data and around 85 million unique TCR sequences made up an early release that covered several hundred HLA-typed donors. What the research found in general, with its limitations: A later analysis found that HLA-associated TCR beta chains were more clonally expanded and had lower generation probabilities than equally common non-associated chains. A later analysis associated around 16,000 TCR beta sequences with specific HLA alleles at a false discovery rate of 0.05. Over 15 rarely observed V segments, including chromosome 9 orphons, were excluded from the earlier analysis of several hundred of the donors because counts were too low. CMV serostatus was the only immune exposure information available for the cohort. In an earlier analysis of fewer than 700 of the donors, most TCR beta V segments appeared in productive rearrangements about 87% or about 30% of the time, broadly matching IMGT annotations. The study gave a list of about 150 TCR beta chains associated with cytomegalovirus. A later analysis found that most CMV-associated TCR beta chains appeared HLA-restricted, with HLA associations seemingly driven largely by CMV exposure. A cluster of highly shared sequence variants was judged likely to represent a technical artifact of the sequencing pipeline. According to a later genetic analysis, donors in an Asian-associated ancestry cluster had fewer N-insertions in productive TCRs than the approximately 690-donor mean. A later analysis found that TCR association rates varied across HLA loci, with DRB1 alleles showing the most associated TCRs and HLA-C alleles the fewest. HLA typing was unavailable for some donors at each locus, so association tests used only the typed subset. Most TCR sequences were seen in very few donors, while some public TCRs were found in many individuals. When HLA alleles, especially DR and DQ, strongly co-occurred, attributing TCR associations to individual alleles was difficult. In vitro tests confirmed that three of the cytomegalovirus-associated TCR beta chains recognize cytomegalovirus antigens. A further reported finding was that TCR beta sequences accurately predicted the HLA-A and HLA-B alleles for most subjects in the first cohort. Correlated functional status among segregating V segments might be attributable to linkage disequilibrium, but an unknown experimental factor could not be ruled out. In both the original and validation cohorts, the classifier was reported to diagnose cytomegalovirus status with high specificity and sensitivity. The presence/absence analyses assumed that sequencing depth was roughly uniform across donors, and that assumption may not be true. The cohort was sequenced for TCR beta chains only, and without alpha or paired-chain data the features that could be detected were limited. V-gene and J-gene trimming of TCR beta chains was associated with a missense DCLRE1C variant in a later genetic analysis, and the association was replicated in an independent cohort. In a later analysis, several top co-occurrence clusters were reported to appear linked to parvovirus B19, influenza, CMV and Epstein-Barr virus. It was suggested by the authors that the approach could potentially be generalized to other disease states and immunological phenotypes. Because the 87-base-pair reads could not distinguish some IMGT-functional V segments, including TRBV6-2 and TRBV6-3, those segments were excluded.

In total, 600 or so healthy bone marrow donors made up the cohort. Cohort members were all nominally healthy when sampled, although unrecorded immune exposures were likely present. The donor was CMV seropositive and belonged to the group of 250 to 300 seropositive cohort members. A peripheral blood sample was provided by each donor, and peripheral blood mononuclear cells were used for TCR beta sequencing. Genomic DNA was extracted from the blood cell samples with the Qiagen DNeasy Blood Extraction Kit. Library method: the immunoSEQ multiplex PCR assay. For the multiplex PCR, a mixture combining 60 forward primers for TCR Vbeta segments and 13 reverse primers for TCR Jbeta segments was used. A multiplex PCR assay on genomic DNA amplified the CDR3 region of rearranged TCR beta genes. The Illumina HiSeq System was used to sequence the amplified TCR beta libraries as 87-base-pair reads. On the study's bioinformatics: A later analysis counted around 72 million unique TCR beta chains across the 500 to 850 repertoires, and some 11 million of these chains were shared by at least two donors. A nearest-neighbor algorithm error-corrected the raw reads and collapsed the reads into unique sequences, merging closely related sequences to remove PCR and sequencing errors. To assign V, D and J gene segments, CDR3 sequences were aligned to IMGT reference sequences. Each retained sequence needed at least a six-nucleotide match to both a V gene segment and a J gene segment. Rearrangements were called productive when the CDR3 lacked stop codons and stayed in frame with V and J; all others were non-productive. Following IMGT convention, CDR3 was defined as the stretch from the second conserved V-encoded cysteine up to the conserved J-encoded phenylalanine. In an earlier analysis of around 640 of the donors, sequences lacking an unambiguous match to a single V gene segment were excluded. An earlier analysis of 450 to 650 of the donors called V segments functional above 56.7% productive rearrangements and segregating when the between-donor standard deviation exceeded 5%. A statistical classification framework was built to diagnose cytomegalovirus status from the catalog of TCR beta chain sequences. V and J gene assignment, in a later analysis, came from comparing TCR nucleotide sequences with IMGT/GENE-DB human TR gene sequences. A later analysis assigned CDR3 sequences and most-parsimonious VDJ recombination scenarios with the TCRdist pipeline. In a later analysis, each TCR beta chain was defined by its CDR3 amino acid sequence together with its V-gene family, and reads lacking a unique V-gene family were excluded. To address suspected cross-contamination and a sequencing artifact, a later analysis removed approximately 600 highly shared, low-generation-probability nucleotide sequences. For each public chain, a later analysis derived a clonal expansion index from normalized ranks of inferred template counts within each repertoire. In a later analysis, generation probabilities were computed using a VDJ recombination model fitted to out-of-frame rearrangements, and the results were checked against IGoR. In a later analysis, hypergeometric tests were used to score TCR-TCR, TCR-HLA and TCR-CMV co-occurrence, with a repertoire-size bias correction applied to TCR pairs. In a later analysis, false discovery rates were estimated by permuting HLA or CMV assignments 20 times. In a later analysis, co-occurring TCRs were grouped using DBSCAN, and TCRdist sequence similarity was added for clustering within HLA-allele-positive subsets. For co-occurrence clustering, repertoires with fewer than 30,000 or more than 120,000 public chains were excluded, along with a handful of repertoires with anomalous nucleotide sharing. What TCRdb holds here is the immuneACCESS table cut down to in-frame rearrangements. Part of the clones is not present; checked against another copy, under half of the missing clones reflect an unresolved V gene, and the others are unexplained. The DNA was the basis for D and trimming; V, J and clone size are from that table. Recorded for this sample are about 140,000 clones; roughly 86% of them occurred a single time. The top ten hold about 3.2% of the sample.

Reading from cysteine to phenylalanine, the CDR3 counts 17 amino acids. The kept DNA is CDR3 alone, 51 bases in frame from the first base. CDR1 and CDR2, per the germline V gene, are KGHSH and LQKENI. Trimming leaves V shorter by 5 bases and J shorter by 5 bases, with the junction holding 13 bases beyond the gene matches. The chain was built from TRBV18 and TRBJ1-4; 8 junctional bases match TRBD1. Input material: PBMCs. This clonotype was obtained from a man younger than 35 in good health and CMV-seropositive. The sequence in DNA is TGTGCCAGCTCAGCAACAGGGGGTCGCCCGGCCAATGAAAAACTGTTTTTT. Protein translation: CASSATGGRPANEKLFF. Reference TRBV18 and TRBJ1-4 proteins supply the regions before and after the CDR3; the full variable domain is: NAGVMQNPRHLVRRRGQEARLRCSPMKGHSHVYWYRQLPEEGLKFMVYLQKENIIDESGMPKERFSAEFPKEGPSILRIQQVVRGDSAAYFCASSATGGRPANEKLFFGSGTQLSVL.